Sequencing of this T cell receptor (beta chain) was carried out in a study of T cell responses to AZD1222 COVID-19 vaccine. CDR1 and CDR2 (germline): SGHRS, YFSETQ. V lost 4 bases and J 5 bases, leaving 9 bases between the germline ends. This CDR3 spans 13 amino acids. Whole-study findings and limits: AZD1222 recipients seropositive at baseline numbered only five or six. Donors skewed white British and female; clonal diversity was possibly underestimated. Vaccination with two AZD1222 doses was followed by a rise in Spike-specific TCR breadth and depth. Spike as a whole was targeted by vaccine-associated CD4 TCRs, dominant at 160-218 and 743-854.

For this clone: Its antigen is as yet unknown. The sample has other DNA sequences that encode this CDR3 too.

The data were produced by immunoSEQ multiplex PCR, yet TCRdb's version contains in-frame clones alone and is incomplete. The sample contains about 160,000 clones, around 92% of which appear only once. The source material was peripheral blood, sampled on day 0 of MenACWY control vaccination. The chain combines TRBV5-1 with TRBJ1-4, with D perhaps matching TRBD1 (5 bases). The source is an adult in good health. The CDR3 sequence: CASSRDGNEKLFF. The CDR3 DNA follows: TGCGCCAGCAGCAGGGACGGGAATGAAAAACTGTTTTTT.